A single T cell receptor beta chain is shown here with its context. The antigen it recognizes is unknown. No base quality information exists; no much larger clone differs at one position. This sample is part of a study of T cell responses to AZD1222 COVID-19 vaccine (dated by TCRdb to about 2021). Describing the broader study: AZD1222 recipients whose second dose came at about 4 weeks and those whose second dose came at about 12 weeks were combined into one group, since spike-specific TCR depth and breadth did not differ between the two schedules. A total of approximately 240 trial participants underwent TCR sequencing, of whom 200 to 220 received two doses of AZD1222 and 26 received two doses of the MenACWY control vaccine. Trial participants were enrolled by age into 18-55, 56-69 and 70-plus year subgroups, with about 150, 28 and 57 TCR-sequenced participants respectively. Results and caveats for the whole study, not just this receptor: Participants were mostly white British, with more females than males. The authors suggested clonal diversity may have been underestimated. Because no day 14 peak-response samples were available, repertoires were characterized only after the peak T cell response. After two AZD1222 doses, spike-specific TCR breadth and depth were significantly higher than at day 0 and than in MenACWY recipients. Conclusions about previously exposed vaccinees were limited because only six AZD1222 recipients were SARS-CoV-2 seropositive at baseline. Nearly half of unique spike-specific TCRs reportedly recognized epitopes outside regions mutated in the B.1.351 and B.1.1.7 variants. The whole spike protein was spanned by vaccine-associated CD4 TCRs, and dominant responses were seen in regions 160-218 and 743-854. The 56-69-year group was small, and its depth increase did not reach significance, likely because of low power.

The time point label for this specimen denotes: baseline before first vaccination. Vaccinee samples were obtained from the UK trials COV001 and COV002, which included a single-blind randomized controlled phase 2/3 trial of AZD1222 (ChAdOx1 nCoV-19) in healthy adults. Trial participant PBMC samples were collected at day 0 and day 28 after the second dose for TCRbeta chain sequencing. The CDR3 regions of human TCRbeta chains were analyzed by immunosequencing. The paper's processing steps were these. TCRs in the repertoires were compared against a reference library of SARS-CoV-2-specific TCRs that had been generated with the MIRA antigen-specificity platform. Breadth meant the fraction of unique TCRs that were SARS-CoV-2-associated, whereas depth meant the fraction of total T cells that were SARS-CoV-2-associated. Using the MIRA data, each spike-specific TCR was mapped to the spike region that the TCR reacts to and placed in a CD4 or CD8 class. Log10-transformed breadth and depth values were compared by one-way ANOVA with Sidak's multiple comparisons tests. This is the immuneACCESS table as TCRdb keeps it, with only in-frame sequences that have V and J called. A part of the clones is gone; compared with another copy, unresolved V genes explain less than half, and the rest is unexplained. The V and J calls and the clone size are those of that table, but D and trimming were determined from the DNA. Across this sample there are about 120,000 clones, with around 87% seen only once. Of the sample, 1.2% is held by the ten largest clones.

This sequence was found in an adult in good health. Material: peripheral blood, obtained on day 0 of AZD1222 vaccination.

The nucleotide sequence is TGTGCCAGCAGCTTGGGGGCGGACGAGCAGTACTTC. Its translation is CASSLGADEQYF. The chain links TRBV5-6 with TRBJ2-7; no D segment can be confidently identified. CDR1 SGHDT and CDR2 YYEEEE were looked up in the germline V gene. The CDR3 numbers 12 residues from cysteine through phenylalanine. Kept here is only the CDR3 DNA, which spans 36 bases and is read in frame from base 1. V sheds 0 bases and J sheds 5 bases, leaving 6 bases between their ends.